These 22 T cell receptor beta chains came from one sample sequenced in a study of T-cell reconstitution after alpha-beta-depleted transplantation in children. Library preparation (for TCRbeta) was performed with unique molecular identifiers. MiXCR was run by TCRdb on the PCR reads, yielding one entry per CDR3 protein. This table has roughly 150,000 distinct CDR3 sequences, around 10% appearing once. The sample in question was PBMCs, obtained before TCRalphabeta/CD19-depleted stem cell transplant. These receptors came from a boy between 2 and 10 years old with acute myeloid leukemia, due to receive a stem cell transplant.

This clonotype has a single count. The junction and the germline gene differ at one end; a read error may be behind it. The gene calls are TRBV24-1 and TRBJ2-7, with TRBD1 matching over 9 bases. The CDR3 spans 15 residues. In germline, CDR1 is KGHDR, CDR2 SFDVKD. The chain's CDR3 is CATGDPWTGAYEQYF. In nucleotides, the CDR3 is TGTGCCACCGGTGACCCATGGACAGGGGCGTACGAGCAGTACTTC.

Many counts were recorded for this clonotype. The chain recombines TRBV15 with TRBJ1-3, with D tentatively TRBD1 (5 bases). Germline values: CDR1 LNHNV, CDR2 YYDKDF (reference sequence). V was pared by 1 base and J by 0 bases, with 7 bases between. CDR3 length: 15 residues. The chain's CDR3 is CATSRGQRSGNTIYF. In DNA, the CDR3 is TGTGCCACCAGCAGAGGACAGCGCTCTGGAAACACCATATATTTT.

Ten or more counts support this clonotype. This chain connects TRBV28 to TRBJ2-7, with TRBD2 matching 8 bases. Germline V gene sequence: CDR1 MDHEN, CDR2 SYDVKM. This CDR3 spans 16 amino acids. Germline trimming cut 3 bases from V and 0 bases from J; bases unmatched to any gene: 7. CDR3 nucleotides: TGTGCCAGCAGTTTTAGCGGGGAGCCCTTCTCCTACGAGCAGTACGTC. Its protein product is CASSFSGEPFSYEQYV.

This clonotype appeared many times. The rearrangement uses TRBV6-5 and TRBJ1-1, with TRBD1 matching 9 bases. CDR1 is MNHEY and CDR2 is SVGAGI in the germline V gene. There are 16 residues in the CDR3. With 0 bases clipped from V and 6 bases from J, the junction kept 8 bases outside the gene matches. The CDR3 nucleotides are TGTGCCAGCAGTTACTCCGTCGGGACAGGGTTAGCTGAAGCTTTCTTT. Amino acids: CASSYSVGTGLAEAFF.

This clonotype was recorded many times. The genes are TRBV20-1 and TRBJ2-3; D not certain. V dropped 2 bases and J dropped 7 bases, with 7 bases sitting between them. The CDR3 totals 11 residues. Looked up from germline, CDR1 is DFQATT and CDR2 is SNEGSKA (reference sequence). CDR3 DNA sequence: TGCAGTGCTAGAACCACGTATACGCAGTATTTT. It is translated as CSARTTYTQYF.

V and J are TRBV6-1 and TRBJ2-3; D may be TRBD1 (5 bases). CDR1 is MNHNS and CDR2 is SASEGT in the germline V gene. V was pared by 6 bases and J by 0 bases, with 13 bases between. The CDR3 is made up of 15 amino acids. The CDR3 DNA reads as TGTGCCAGCAGGGACCTGGGGCAGAGCACAGATACGCAGTATTTT. Amino acid sequence: CASRDLGQSTDTQYF.

This clonotype occurred many times. The genes are TRBV20-1 and TRBJ2-7; 7 bases fit TRBD2. The CDR3 consists of 12 residues. Germline V gives CDR1 DFQATT, CDR2 SNEGSKA (reference sequence). J gave up 6 bases and V 6 bases, and 8 bases lay outside the gene matches. The CDR3 sequence is CSAPGGSSEQYF. The CDR3 DNA sequence: TGCAGTGCACCCGGGGGGAGCTCCGAGCAGTACTTC.

The table lists this clonotype with many counts. This chain connects TRBV20-1 to TRBJ2-3, with 8 bases matching TRBD2. CDR1 is DFQATT and CDR2 is SNEGSKA in the germline V gene (reference sequence). V was pared by 4 bases and J by 0 bases, with 0 bases of the junction left unmatched. The CDR3 spans 13 residues. The CDR3 sequence is CSAKRGSTDTQYF. In nucleotides, the CDR3 is TGCAGTGCTAAGCGGGGGAGCACAGATACGCAGTATTTT.

The V call is TRBV20-1, the J call TRBJ2-6; 7 bases map to TRBD1. V gave up 5 bases and J gave up 2 bases; unmatched junction bases: 15. CDR3 length: 18 amino acids. Germline CDR1 DFQATT, CDR2 SNEGSKA (reference sequence). The CDR3, as DNA: TGCAGTGCTGAAGACGCACGGGACAGCCGACCTGGGGCCAACGTCCTGACTTTC. As protein: CSAEDARDSRPGANVLTF.

This clonotype was detected ten times or more. The gene calls are TRBV6-1 and TRBJ1-5; 9 bases are a match to TRBD1. The CDR3 is made up of 14 amino acids. V gave up 6 bases and J gave up 5 bases; unmatched junction bases: 5. Per germline, CDR1 MNHNS and CDR2 SASEGT. The CDR3 loop reads CASRGQGWDQPQHF. CDR3 bases: TGTGCCAGCAGGGGACAGGGATGGGATCAGCCCCAGCATTTT.

This clonotype has a count of ten or more. The chain is built from TRBV30 and TRBJ1-1; maybe TRBD1 (5 bases). The CDR3 has 11 amino acids. The V and J ends lost 6 bases and 5 bases respectively, with 10 bases between them. Germline V gene data show CDR1 as GTSNPN and CDR2 as SVGIG (reference sequence). The CDR3 is CACYGGTEAFF. In DNA form, the CDR3 reads TGTGCCTGTTACGGGGGTACTGAAGCTTTCTTT.

There are many counts of this clonotype. The CDR3 spells CASSLRAGADTGELFF. The CDR3 DNA sequence: TGTGCCAGCAGCCTGAGGGCGGGGGCCGACACCGGGGAGCTGTTTTTT. The chain couples TRBV11-2 to TRBJ2-2; maybe TRBD2 (7 bases). The CDR3 has 16 residues. The V and J ends lost 5 bases and 3 bases respectively, with 16 bases between them. CDR1 is SGHAT, CDR2 FQNNGV, per germline. Using reference TRBV11-2 and TRBJ2-2 for the parts outside the CDR3, the full variable domain is EAGVAQSPRYKIIEKRQSVAFWCNPISGHATLYWYQQILGQGPKLLIQFQNNGVVDDSQLPKDRFSAERLKGVDSTLKIQPAKLEDSAVYLCASSLRAGADTGELFFGEGSRLTVL.

This clonotype was seen many times. This sequence joins TRBV4-1 and TRBJ1-2, with a weak D call TRBD1 (5 bases). Per germline, CDR1 MGHRA and CDR2 YSYEKL. V was shortened by 1 base and J by 5 bases, with 8 bases between the two germline ends. The CDR3 is made up of 13 amino acids. The CDR3 sequence is CASSQVGEYGYTF. The CDR3 DNA reads as TGCGCCAGCAGCCAAGTGGGGGAGTATGGCTACACCTTC.

V usage is TRBV5-6 and J usage is TRBJ2-3; 7 bases are a match to TRBD2. The CDR3 length is 15 residues. Trimming removed 0 bases from V and 2 bases from J; junction bases left unmatched: 3. The germline gives CDR1 SGHDT, CDR2 YYEEEE. The CDR3, as DNA: TGTGCCAGCAGCTTGGCGGGAGGCTTCACAGATACGCAGTATTTT. Protein product: CASSLAGGFTDTQYF.

Many counts were recorded for this clonotype. This chain uses TRBV3-1 with TRBJ2-5; D not certain. V lost 0 bases and J lost 7, with 0 bases in between. This CDR3 is 10 amino acids long. From germline, CDR1 is LGHDT and CDR2 YNNKEL (reference sequence). The CDR3 loop is CASSQETQYF. The DNA of the CDR3 is TGTGCCAGCAGCCAAGAGACCCAGTACTTC.

This clonotype occurred many times. The CDR3 loop reads CASSGGDTSGNTIYF. CDR3 bases: TGTGCCAGCAGCGGGGGGGACACGTCTGGAAACACCATATATTTT. This rearrangement joins TRBV7-9 to TRBJ1-3, with D possibly matching TRBD1 (6 bases). The germline CDR1 and CDR2 sequences are SEHNR and FQNEAQ (reference sequence). This CDR3 comprises 15 residues. With 5 bases removed from V and 1 base from J, the gap between germline ends came to 12 bases.

This clonotype was detected only a few times. The V call is TRBV3-1, the J call TRBJ1-1, with 9 bases aligning to TRBD1. The CDR3 runs to 15 residues. After removal of 3 bases from V and 8 bases from J, the junction contained 10 bases not matched to a gene. Per germline, CDR1 LGHDT and CDR2 YNNKEL (reference sequence). In nucleotides, the CDR3 is TGTGCCAGCAGCCATTACCGGGACAGGGTAGGGGAAGCTTTCTTT. Translation: CASSHYRDRVGEAFF.

This clonotype was observed many times. This clone may be a read error of a much larger clone one base away. The chain recombines TRBV5-1 with TRBJ1-2, with D possibly being TRBD1 (6 bases). The germline V gene has CDR1 SGHRS and CDR2 YFSETQ. V lost 4 bases and J lost 4, with 8 bases in between. The CDR3 covers 12 residues. The CDR3 coding sequence is TGCGCCAGCAGCATGGACAGCTATGGCTACACCTTC. This gives the protein CASSMDSYGYTF. Complete variable domain (other parts from reference TRBV5-1 and TRBJ1-2): KAGVTQTPRYLIKTRGQQVTLSCSPISGHRSVSWYQQTPGQGLQFLFEYFSETQRNKGNFPGRFSGRQFSNSRSEMNVSTLELGDSALYLCASSMDSYGYTFGSGTRLTVV.

Many counts were recorded for this clonotype. V and J are TRBV12-3 or TRBV12-4 and TRBJ1-6; TRBD1 is a possible D gene (5 bases). The CDR3 extends over 12 amino acids. V was clipped by 6 bases and J by 11 bases, with 11 bases between them. This CDR3 reads CASSWEGTPLHF. The CDR3 bases are TGTGCCAGCAGCTGGGAGGGGACACCCCTCCACTTT.

This clonotype has at least ten counts. The gene calls are TRBV10-3 and TRBJ1-2, with D perhaps TRBD1 (6 bases). V was cut by 2 bases and J by 5 bases, with 9 bases left in between. Germline V gene lookup returns CDR1 ENHRY and CDR2 SYGVKD. The CDR3 loop spans 13 amino acids. CDR3 bases: TGTGCCATCAGTGAGGCACAGGGTTATGGCTACACCTTC. Translated: CAISEAQGYGYTF.

This clonotype has only a few counts. The chain recombines TRBV11-2 with TRBJ1-3, with D uncertain. Germline-derived CDR1 and CDR2 are SGHAT and FQNNGV. Trimming removed 1 base from V and 9 bases from J, with 7 bases in between. This CDR3 has 12 amino acids. The CDR3: CASSLVRPTIYF. Written as DNA, the CDR3 is TGTGCCAGCAGCTTAGTGAGGCCCACCATATATTTT.

The genes are TRBV12-5 and TRBJ2-7; tentative D call: TRBD2 (5 bases). CDR1 and CDR2 (germline): LGHNT, FRNRAP. The ends were cut back, 2 bases at V and 4 bases at J, with 18 bases in the middle. CDR3 size: 16 residues. CDR3 sequence: CASGLPTRDTQYEQYV. The CDR3 DNA follows: TGTGCTAGTGGTTTGCCTACCCGGGATACCCAATACGAGCAGTACGTC.